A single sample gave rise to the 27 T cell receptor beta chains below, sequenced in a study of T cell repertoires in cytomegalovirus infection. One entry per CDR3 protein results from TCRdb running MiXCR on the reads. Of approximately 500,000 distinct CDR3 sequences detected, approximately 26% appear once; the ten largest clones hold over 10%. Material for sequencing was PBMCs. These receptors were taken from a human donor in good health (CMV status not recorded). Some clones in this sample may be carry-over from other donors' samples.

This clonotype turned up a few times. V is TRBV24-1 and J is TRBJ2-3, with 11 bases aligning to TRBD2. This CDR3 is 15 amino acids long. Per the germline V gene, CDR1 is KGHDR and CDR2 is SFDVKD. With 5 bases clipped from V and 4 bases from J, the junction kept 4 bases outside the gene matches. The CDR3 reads CATSVSSGRSDTQYF. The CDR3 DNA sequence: TGTGCCACCAGTGTGTCTAGCGGGAGGTCAGATACGCAGTATTTT.

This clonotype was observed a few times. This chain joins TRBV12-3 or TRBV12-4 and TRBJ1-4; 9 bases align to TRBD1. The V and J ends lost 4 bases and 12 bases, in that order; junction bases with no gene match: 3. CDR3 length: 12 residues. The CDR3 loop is CASSSRDRELFF. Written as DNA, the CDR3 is TGTGCCAGCAGTTCACGGGACAGGGAACTGTTTTTT.

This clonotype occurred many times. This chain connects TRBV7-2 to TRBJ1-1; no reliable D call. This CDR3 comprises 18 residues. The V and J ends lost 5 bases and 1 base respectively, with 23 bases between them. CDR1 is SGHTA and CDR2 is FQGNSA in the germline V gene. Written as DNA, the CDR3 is TGTGCCAGCAGCGCGCTGGGTCCGAGAGGGCCAGGGAACACTGAAGCTTTCTTT. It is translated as CASSALGPRGPGNTEAFF. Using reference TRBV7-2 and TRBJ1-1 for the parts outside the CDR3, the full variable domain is GAGVSQSPSNKVTEKGKDVELRCDPISGHTALYWYRQSLGQGLEFLIYFQGNSAPDKSGLPSDRFSAERTGGSVSTLTIQRTQQEDSAVYLCASSALGPRGPGNTEAFFGQGTRLTVV.

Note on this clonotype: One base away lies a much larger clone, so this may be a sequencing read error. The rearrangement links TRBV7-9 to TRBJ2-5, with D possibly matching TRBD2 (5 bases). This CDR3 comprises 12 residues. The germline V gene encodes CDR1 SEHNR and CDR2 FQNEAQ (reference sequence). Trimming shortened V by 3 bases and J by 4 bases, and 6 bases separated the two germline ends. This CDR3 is CASSFAGETQYF. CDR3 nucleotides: TGTGCCAGCAGCTTTGCGGGAGAGACCCAGTACTTC. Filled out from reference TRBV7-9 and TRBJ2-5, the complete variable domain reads DTGVSQNPRHKITKRGQNVTFRCDPISEHNRLYWYRQTLGQGPEFLTYFQNEAQLEKSRLLSDRFSAERPKGSFSTLEIQRTEQGDSAMYLCASSFAGETQYFGPGTRLLVL.

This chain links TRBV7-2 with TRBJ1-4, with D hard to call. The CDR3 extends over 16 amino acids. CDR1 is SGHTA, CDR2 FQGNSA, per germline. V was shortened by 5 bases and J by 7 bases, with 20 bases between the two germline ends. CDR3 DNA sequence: TGTGCCAGCAGCCTTAGGGCGACCCTCCCTATTGAAAAACTGTTTTTT. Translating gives CASSLRATLPIEKLFF.

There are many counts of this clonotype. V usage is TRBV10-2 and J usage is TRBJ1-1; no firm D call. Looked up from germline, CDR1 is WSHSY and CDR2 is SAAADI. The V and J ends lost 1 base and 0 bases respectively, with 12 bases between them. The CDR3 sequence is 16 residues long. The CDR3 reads CASSEWGHTMNTEAFF. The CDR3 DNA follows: TGCGCCAGCAGTGAGTGGGGTCACACCATGAACACTGAAGCTTTCTTT.

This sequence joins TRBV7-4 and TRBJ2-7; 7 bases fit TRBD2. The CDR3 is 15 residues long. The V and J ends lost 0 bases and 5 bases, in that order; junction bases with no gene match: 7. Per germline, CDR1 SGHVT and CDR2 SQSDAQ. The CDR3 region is CASSLAGGPRDEQYF. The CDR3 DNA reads TGTGCCAGCAGCTTAGCGGGAGGGCCTCGGGACGAGCAGTACTTC.

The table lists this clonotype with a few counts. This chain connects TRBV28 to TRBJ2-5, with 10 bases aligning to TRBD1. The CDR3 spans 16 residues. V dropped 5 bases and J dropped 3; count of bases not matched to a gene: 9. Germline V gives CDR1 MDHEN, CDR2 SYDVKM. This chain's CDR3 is CASSIQPGTGEETQYF. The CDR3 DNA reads TGTGCCAGCAGTATCCAGCCGGGGACAGGGGAAGAGACCCAGTACTTC.

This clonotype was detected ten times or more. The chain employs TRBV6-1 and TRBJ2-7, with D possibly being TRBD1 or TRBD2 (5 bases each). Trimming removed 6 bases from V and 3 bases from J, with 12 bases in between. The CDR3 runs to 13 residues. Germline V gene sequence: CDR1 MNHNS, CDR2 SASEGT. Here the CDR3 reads CASSMGRGYEQYV. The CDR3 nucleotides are TGTGCCAGCAGCATGGGACGCGGCTACGAGCAGTACGTC.

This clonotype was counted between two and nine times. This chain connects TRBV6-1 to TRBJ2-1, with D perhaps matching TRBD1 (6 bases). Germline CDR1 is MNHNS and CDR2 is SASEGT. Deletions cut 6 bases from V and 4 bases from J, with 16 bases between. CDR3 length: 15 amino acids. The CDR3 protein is CASRGASGQYNEQFF. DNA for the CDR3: TGTGCCAGCAGGGGAGCCTCGGGACAATACAATGAGCAGTTCTTC.

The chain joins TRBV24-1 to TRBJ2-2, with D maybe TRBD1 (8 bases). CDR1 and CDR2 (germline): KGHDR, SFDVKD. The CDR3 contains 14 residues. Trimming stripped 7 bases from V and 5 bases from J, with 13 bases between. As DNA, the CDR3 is TGTGCCACCAGCGACAGGGGAGGGACCGGGGAGCTGTTTTTT. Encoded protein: CATSDRGGTGELFF.

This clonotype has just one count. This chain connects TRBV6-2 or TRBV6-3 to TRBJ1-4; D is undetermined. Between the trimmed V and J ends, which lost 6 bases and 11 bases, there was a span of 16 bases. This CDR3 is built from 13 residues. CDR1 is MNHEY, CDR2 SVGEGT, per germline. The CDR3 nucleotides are TGTGCCAGCAGGCCCCCCGCGACGGCGAAACTGTTTTTT. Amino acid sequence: CASRPPATAKLFF.

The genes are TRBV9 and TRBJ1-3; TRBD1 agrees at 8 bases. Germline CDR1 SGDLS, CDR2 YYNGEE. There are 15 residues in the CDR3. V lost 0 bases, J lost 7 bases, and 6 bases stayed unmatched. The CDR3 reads CASSVGGTGLNTIYF. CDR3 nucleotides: TGTGCCAGCAGCGTAGGAGGGACAGGACTGAACACCATATATTTT.

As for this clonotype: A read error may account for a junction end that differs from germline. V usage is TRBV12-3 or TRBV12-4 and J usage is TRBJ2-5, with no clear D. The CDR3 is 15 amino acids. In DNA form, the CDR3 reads TGTGCCAGCAGCCCTGAGGCGAGTCCAAGAGAGGCCCAGTACTTC. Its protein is CASSPEASPREAQYF.

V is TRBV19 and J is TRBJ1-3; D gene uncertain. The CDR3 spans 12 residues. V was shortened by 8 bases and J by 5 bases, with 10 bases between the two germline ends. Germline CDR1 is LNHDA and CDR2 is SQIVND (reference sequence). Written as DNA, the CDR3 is TGTGCCAGTTATTCCGGTAGAAACACCATATATTTT. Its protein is CASYSGRNTIYF.

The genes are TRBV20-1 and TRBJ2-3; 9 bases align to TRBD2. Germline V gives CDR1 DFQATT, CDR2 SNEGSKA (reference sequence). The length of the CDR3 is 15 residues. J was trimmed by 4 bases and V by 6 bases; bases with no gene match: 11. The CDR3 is CSAPLAGGPPDTQYF. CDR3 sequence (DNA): TGCAGTGCCCCACTTGCGGGAGGGCCCCCAGATACGCAGTATTTT.

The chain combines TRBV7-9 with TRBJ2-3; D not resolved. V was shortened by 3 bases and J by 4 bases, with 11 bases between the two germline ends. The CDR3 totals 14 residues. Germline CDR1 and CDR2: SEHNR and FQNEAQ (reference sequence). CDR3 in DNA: TGTGCCAGCAGCTTCGCTCGACAATCAGATACGCAGTATTTT. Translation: CASSFARQSDTQYF. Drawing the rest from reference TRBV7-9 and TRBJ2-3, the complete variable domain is DTGVSQNPRHKITKRGQNVTFRCDPISEHNRLYWYRQTLGQGPEFLTYFQNEAQLEKSRLLSDRFSAERPKGSFSTLEIQRTEQGDSAMYLCASSFARQSDTQYFGPGTRLTVL.

CDR3 region: CASSGGQGSTDTQYF. The CDR3 nucleotides are TGTGCCAGCAGTGGCGGTCAGGGTAGCACAGATACGCAGTATTTT. The rearrangement links TRBV6-1 to TRBJ2-3; D possibly corresponds to TRBD1 (5 bases). The CDR3 sequence is 15 residues long. Germline V lookup: CDR1 MNHNS, CDR2 SASEGT. The V end lost 4 bases, the J end lost 0 bases, and 11 bases lay between the germline ends.

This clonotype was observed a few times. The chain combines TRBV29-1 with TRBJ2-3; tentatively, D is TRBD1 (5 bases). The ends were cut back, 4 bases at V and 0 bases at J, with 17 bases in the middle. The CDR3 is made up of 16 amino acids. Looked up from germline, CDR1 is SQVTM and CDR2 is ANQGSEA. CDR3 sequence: CSVAGSLVHSTDTQYF. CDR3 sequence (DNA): TGCAGCGTTGCAGGGTCCCTAGTCCATAGCACAGATACGCAGTATTTT.

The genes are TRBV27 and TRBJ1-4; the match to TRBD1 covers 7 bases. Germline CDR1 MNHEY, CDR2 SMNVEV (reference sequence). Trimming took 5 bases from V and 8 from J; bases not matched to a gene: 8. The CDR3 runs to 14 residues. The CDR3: CASSTDRVGEKLFF. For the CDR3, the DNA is TGTGCCAGCAGTACCGACAGGGTCGGCGAAAAACTGTTTTTT.

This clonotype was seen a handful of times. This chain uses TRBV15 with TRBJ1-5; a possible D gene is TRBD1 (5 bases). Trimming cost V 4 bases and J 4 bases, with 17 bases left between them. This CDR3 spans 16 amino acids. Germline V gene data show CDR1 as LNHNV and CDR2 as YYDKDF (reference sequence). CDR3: CATSTIIQAENQPQHF. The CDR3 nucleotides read TGTGCCACCAGCACGATAATACAGGCCGAAAATCAGCCCCAGCATTTT.

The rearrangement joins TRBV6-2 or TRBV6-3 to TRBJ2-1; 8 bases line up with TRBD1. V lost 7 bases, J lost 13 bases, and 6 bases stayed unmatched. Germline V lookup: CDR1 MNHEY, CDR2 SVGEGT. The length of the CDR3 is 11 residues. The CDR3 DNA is TGTGCCAGCACCCATGGACAGGGTCAGTTCTTC. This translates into CASTHGQGQFF.

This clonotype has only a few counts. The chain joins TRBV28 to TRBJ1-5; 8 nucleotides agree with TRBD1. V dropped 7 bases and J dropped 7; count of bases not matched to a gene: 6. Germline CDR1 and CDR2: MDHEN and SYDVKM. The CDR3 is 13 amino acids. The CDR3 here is CASKTPGGQPQHF. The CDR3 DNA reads TGTGCCAGCAAAACCCCAGGGGGCCAGCCCCAGCATTTT.

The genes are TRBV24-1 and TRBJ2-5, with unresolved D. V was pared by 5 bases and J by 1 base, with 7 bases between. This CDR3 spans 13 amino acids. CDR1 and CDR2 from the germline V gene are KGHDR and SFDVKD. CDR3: CATSVQAQETQYF. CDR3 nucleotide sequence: TGTGCCACCAGTGTTCAGGCCCAAGAGACCCAGTACTTC.

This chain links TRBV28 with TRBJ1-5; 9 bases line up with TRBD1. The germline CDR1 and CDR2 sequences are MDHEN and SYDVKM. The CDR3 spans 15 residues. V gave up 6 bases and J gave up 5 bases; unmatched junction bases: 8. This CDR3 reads CASRYRDRAYQPQHF. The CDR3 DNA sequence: TGTGCCAGCAGATACCGGGACAGGGCCTATCAGCCCCAGCATTTT.

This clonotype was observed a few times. As DNA, the CDR3 is TGCAGTGCTACCCCGACTAGCGGGAAGAACACAGATACGCAGTATTTT. It encodes CSATPTSGKNTDTQYF. The J gene is TRBJ2-3, the V gene TRBV20-1; 11 positions agree with TRBD2. The length of the CDR3 is 16 residues. The V segment lost 4 bases and the J segment 2 bases; nucleotides outside the gene matches: 8. Germline V gene lookup returns CDR1 DFQATT and CDR2 SNEGSKA (reference sequence).

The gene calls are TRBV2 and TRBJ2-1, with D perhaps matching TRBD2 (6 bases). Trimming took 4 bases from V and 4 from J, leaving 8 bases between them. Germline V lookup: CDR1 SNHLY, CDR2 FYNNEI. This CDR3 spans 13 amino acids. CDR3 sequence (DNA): TGTGCCAGCAGTGCCGGACTATACAATGAGCAGTTCTTC. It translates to CASSAGLYNEQFF.